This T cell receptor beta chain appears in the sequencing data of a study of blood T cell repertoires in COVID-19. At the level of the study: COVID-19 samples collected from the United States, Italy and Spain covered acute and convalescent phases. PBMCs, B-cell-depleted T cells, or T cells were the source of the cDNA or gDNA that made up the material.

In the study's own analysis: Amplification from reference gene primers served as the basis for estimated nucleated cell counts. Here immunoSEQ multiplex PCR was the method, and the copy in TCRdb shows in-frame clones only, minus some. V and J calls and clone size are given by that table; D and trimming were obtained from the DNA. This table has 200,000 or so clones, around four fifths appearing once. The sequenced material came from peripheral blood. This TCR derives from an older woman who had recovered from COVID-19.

The CDR3: CASSFGGGLGSTDTQYF. The CDR3, as DNA: TGTGCCAGCAGCTTCGGAGGCGGGTTAGGAAGCACAGATACGCAGTATTTT. The chain combines TRBV7-9 with TRBJ2-3, with a possible D match to TRBD2 (5 bases). The CDR3 is 17 amino acids. Germline values: CDR1 SEHNR, CDR2 FQNEAQ (reference sequence). The V gene lost 3 bases and the J gene lost 0 bases, with 16 bases spanning the gap.